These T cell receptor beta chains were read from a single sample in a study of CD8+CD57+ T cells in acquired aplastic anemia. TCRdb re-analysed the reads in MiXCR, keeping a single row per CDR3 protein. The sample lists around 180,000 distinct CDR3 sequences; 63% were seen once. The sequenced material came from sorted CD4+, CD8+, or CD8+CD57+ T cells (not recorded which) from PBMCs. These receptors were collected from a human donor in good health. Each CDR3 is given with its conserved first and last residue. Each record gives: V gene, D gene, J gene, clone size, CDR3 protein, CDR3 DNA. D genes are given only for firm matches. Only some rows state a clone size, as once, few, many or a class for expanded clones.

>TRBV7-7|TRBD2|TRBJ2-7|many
CASTTPLALCPYEQYF
TGTGCTAGCACCACTCCACTAGCGCTATGTCCCTACGAGCAGTACTTC
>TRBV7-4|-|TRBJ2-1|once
CATSDSWTDNNEQFF
TGTGCCACCAGTGATTCCTGGACAGACAACAATGAGCAGTTCTTC
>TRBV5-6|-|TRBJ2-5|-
CASSFRRSQETQYF
TGTGCCAGCAGCTTTCGACGGTCCCAAGAGACCCAGTACTTC
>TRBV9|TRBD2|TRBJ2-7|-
CASSPTSGNGEQYF
TGTGCCAGCAGCCCTACTAGCGGGAACGGCGAGCAGTACTTC
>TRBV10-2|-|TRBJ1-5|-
CASKGDGQPQHF
TGCGCCAGCAAGGGAGACGGTCAGCCCCAGCATTTT
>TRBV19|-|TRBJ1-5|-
CASSWEPSQPQHF
TGTGCCAGTAGTTGGGAGCCGTCTCAGCCCCAGCATTTT
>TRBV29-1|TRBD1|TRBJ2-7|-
CSLKFWDRGQSYEQYF
TGCAGCCTAAAATTTTGGGACAGGGGACAGTCCTACGAGCAGTACTTC
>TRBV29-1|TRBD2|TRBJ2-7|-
CSVGAGGYSYEQYF
TGCAGCGTTGGAGCGGGGGGCTACTCCTACGAGCAGTACTTC
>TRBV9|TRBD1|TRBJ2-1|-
CTSSVGGTAVNEQFF
TGTACCAGCAGCGTAGGTGGGACAGCCGTCAATGAGCAGTTCTTC
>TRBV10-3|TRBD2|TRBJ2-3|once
CAISGTSGFTDTQYF
TGTGCCATCAGCGGGACTAGCGGATTCACAGATACGCAGTATTTT
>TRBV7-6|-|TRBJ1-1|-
CASSPDSFDMNTETFF
TGTGCCAGCAGCCCCGACAGCTTTGACATGAACACTGAAACTTTCTTT
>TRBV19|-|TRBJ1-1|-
CASEQGTGAFF
TGTGCCAGTGAGCAGGGGACTGGAGCTTTCTTT
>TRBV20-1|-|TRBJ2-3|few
CSAPRDSYTDTQYF
TGCAGTGCCCCCCGGGACTCCTACACAGATACGCAGTATTTT
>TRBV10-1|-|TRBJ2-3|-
CASSEGLGSFTDTQYF
TGCGCCAGCAGTGAGGGGCTTGGTTCCTTCACAGATACGCAGTATTTT
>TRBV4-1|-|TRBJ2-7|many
CASSHPDFSYEQYF
TGCGCCAGCAGCCATCCGGACTTCTCCTACGAGCAGTACTTC
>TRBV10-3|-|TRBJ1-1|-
CAIRTRTENTEAFF
TGTGCCATCAGGACCCGAACAGAGAACACTGAAGCTTTCTTT
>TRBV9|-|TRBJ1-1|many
CASSVSGAGTEAFF
TGTGCCAGCAGCGTGAGCGGGGCGGGTACTGAAGCTTTCTTT
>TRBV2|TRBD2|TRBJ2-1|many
CASSNRLSGREVDEQFF
TGTGCCAGCAGCAACCGTTTATCCGGGAGGGAGGTGGATGAGCAGTTCTTC
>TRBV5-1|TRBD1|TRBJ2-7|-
CASSLGQGAHEQYF
TGCGCCAGCAGCCTTGGACAGGGGGCCCACGAGCAGTACTTC
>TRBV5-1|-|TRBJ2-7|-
CASSYDFPPGSYEQYF
TGCGCCAGCAGCTACGACTTTCCCCCCGGGTCCTACGAGCAGTACTTC
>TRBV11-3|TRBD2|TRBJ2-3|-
CAVRGGDTQYF
TGTGCCGTCCGGGGGGGAGATACGCAGTATTTT
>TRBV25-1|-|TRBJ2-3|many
CASSDPGIGGSDTQYF
TGTGCCAGCAGTGATCCAGGGATTGGAGGATCAGATACGCAGTATTTT
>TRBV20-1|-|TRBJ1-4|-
CSARGGAGEKLFF
TGCAGTGCTAGGGGGGGCGCGGGTGAAAAACTGTTTTTT
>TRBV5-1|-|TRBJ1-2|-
CASSQPGQVYGYTF
TGTGCCAGCAGCCAACCGGGACAAGTCTATGGCTACACCTTC
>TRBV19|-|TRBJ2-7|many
CASSIPGRNYEQYF
TGTGCCAGTAGTATACCGGGACGGAACTACGAGCAGTACTTC
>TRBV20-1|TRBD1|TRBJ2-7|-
CSAQQGTTYEQYF
TGCAGTGCCCAACAGGGGACGACCTACGAGCAGTACTTC
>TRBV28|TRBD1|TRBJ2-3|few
CASSLVRDRVTIDTQYF
TGTGCTAGCAGTTTAGTTAGGGACAGGGTTACCATCGATACGCAGTATTTT
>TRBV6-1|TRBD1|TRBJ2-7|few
CASSFGTGAYEQYF
TGTGCCAGCAGTTTTGGGACAGGGGCCTACGAGCAGTACTTC
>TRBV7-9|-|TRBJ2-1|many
CASSPPVGYEQFF
TGTGCCAGCAGCCCGCCCGTGGGCTATGAGCAGTTCTTC
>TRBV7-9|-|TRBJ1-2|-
CASSSGGGRGYTF
TGTGCCAGCAGCTCTGGGGGAGGAAGAGGCTACACCTTC
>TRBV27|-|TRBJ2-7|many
CASSELANTYEQYF
TGTGCCAGCAGCGAGCTAGCTAACACCTACGAGCAGTACTTC
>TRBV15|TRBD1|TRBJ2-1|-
CATSRITGTGNEQFF
TGTGCCACCAGCAGAATAACCGGGACAGGGAATGAGCAGTTCTTC
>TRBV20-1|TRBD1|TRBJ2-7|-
CSAINSLRQGYEQYF
TGCAGTGCTATAAACTCTCTGAGACAGGGCTACGAGCAGTACTTC
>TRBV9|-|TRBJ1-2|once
CASSPSGRIHGYGYTF
TGTGCCAGCAGCCCCTCGGGAAGGATCCATGGCTATGGCTACACCTTC